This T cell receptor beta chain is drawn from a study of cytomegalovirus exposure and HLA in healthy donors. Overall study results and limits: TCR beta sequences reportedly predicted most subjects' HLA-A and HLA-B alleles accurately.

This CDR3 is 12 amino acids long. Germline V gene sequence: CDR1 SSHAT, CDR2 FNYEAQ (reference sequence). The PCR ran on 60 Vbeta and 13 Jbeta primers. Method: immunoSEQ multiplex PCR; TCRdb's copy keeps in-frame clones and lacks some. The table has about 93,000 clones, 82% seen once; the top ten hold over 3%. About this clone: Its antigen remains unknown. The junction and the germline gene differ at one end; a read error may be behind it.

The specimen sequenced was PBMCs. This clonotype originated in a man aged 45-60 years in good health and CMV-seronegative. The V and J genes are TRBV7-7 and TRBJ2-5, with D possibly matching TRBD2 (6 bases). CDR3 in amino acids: CASSPDGGTQYF. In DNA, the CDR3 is TGTGCTAGCAGCCCCGACGGGGGGACCCAGTACTTC. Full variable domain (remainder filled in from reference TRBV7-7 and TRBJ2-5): GAGVSQSPRYKVTKRGQDVTLRCDPISSHATLYWYQQALGQGPEFLTYFNYEAQPDKSGLPSDRFSAERPEGSISTLTIQRTEQRDSAMYRCASSPDGGTQYFGPGTRLLVL.